The T cell receptor beta chain described here comes from a study of patients and donors after allogeneic stem cell transplantation. A single record per CDR3 protein comes from TCRdb applying MiXCR to the RT-PCR reads. The sample lists 400,000 to 500,000 distinct CDR3 sequences, around 16% occurring once. Germline V gives CDR1 LGHDT, CDR2 YNNKEL (reference sequence). The CDR3 spans 14 residues. The V segment lost 5 bases and the J segment 2 bases; nucleotides outside the gene matches: 3. The clonotype was recovered from a human donor who was either an allogeneic HSCT recipient or a stem cell or donor lymphocyte infusion donor (not recorded which). It is not recorded whose cells these are; they may come from a transplant donor. J is TRBJ2-3 and V is TRBV3-1, with TRBD2 matching 8 bases. The sequencing sample was made of blood, either unsorted or a sorted T cell fraction (not recorded which). CDR3 loop: CASSSGGDTDTQYF. The CDR3 nucleotides are TGTGCCAGCAGCTCCGGGGGGGACACAGATACGCAGTATTTT.